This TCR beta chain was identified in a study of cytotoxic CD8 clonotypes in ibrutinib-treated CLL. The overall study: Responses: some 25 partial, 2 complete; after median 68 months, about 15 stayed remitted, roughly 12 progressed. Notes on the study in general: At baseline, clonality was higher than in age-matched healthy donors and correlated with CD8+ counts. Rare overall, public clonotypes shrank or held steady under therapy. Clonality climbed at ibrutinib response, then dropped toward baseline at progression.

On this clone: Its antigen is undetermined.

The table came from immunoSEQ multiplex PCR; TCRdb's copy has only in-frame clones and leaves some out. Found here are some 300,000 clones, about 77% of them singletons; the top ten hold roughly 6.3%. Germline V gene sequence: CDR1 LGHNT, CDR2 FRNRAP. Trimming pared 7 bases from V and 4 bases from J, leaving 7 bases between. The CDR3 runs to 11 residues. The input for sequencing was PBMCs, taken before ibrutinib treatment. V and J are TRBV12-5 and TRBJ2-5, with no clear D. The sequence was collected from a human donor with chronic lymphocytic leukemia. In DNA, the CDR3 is TGTGCTAGTGTGCTGGGAGAGACCCAGTACTTC. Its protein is CASVLGETQYF.